This TCR beta chain was captured by sequencing in a study of cytomegalovirus exposure and HLA in healthy donors. Study-wide results and caveats: Likely technical artifact: a cluster of highly shared sequence variants. No immune exposure information besides CMV serostatus was available. When presence/absence was analysed, sequencing depth was taken to be roughly uniform across donors.

CDR1 and CDR2 from the germline V gene are SNHLY and FYNNEI. This CDR3 is built from 16 residues. Deletions cut 6 bases from V and 3 bases from J, with 20 bases between. PCR employed 60 Vbeta and 13 Jbeta primers. TCRdb keeps only in-frame clones here, not all; method: immunoSEQ multiplex PCR. The table lists some 150,000 clones, approximately 64% of them singletons. Unrecorded immune exposure was likely among donors, who were nominally healthy when sampled. Points on this clone: Its cognate antigen is unknown.

The source material was PBMCs. The receptor was derived from a woman aged 40 to 49 in good health and CMV-seronegative. The chain carries TRBV2 and TRBJ2-5, with D possibly being TRBD1 (6 bases). The CDR3, as DNA: TGTGCCAGCAGGCCAGGGGAAAGATCGTGGGAAGAGACCCAGTACTTC. Its protein is CASRPGERSWEETQYF.